Included here is one T cell receptor (beta chain) sequence, with context. Its antigen is not known. The sample originates from a study of cytomegalovirus exposure and HLA in healthy donors. Study-wide results and caveats: The authors listed over 150 TCR beta chains as cytomegalovirus-associated. Published work reported that the classifier diagnosed cytomegalovirus status with high specificity and sensitivity. In vitro testing confirmed a few CMV-associated chains as specific for CMV antigens. In the 120 validation repertoires, 85% to 95% of cluster scores exceeded 0, per a later analysis.

Measured with immunoSEQ multiplex PCR; TCRdb has only the in-frame clones, and not every one. This sample yields approximately 120,000 clones, of which around 94% are seen a single time; more than 0.9% belongs to the top ten. Per germline, CDR1 SNHLY and CDR2 FYNNEI. Trimming stripped 8 bases from V and 1 base from J, with 14 bases between. There are 14 residues in the CDR3. The origin of this receptor is a woman aged 18-29 years in good health and CMV-seronegative. The specimen was PBMCs. This rearrangement joins TRBV2 to TRBJ2-5, with D maybe TRBD2 (6 bases). The CDR3 region is CASAPGLPQETQYF. CDR3 coding DNA: TGTGCCAGCGCTCCGGGACTCCCCCAAGAGACCCAGTACTTC. Full variable domain (remainder filled in from reference TRBV2 and TRBJ2-5): EPEVTQTPSHQVTQMGQEVILRCVPISNHLYFYWYRQILGQKVEFLVSFYNNEISEKSEIFDDQFSVERPDGSNFTLKIRSTKLEDSAMYFCASAPGLPQETQYFGPGTRLLVL.